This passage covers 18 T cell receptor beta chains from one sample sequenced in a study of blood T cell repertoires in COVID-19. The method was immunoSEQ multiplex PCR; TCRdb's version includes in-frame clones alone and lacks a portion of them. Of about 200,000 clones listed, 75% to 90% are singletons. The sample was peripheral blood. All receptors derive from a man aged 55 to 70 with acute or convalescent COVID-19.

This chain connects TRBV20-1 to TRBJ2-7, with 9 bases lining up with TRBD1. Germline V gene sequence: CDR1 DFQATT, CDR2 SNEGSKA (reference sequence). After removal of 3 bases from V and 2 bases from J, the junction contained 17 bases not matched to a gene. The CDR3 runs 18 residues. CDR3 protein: CSASLSFQRRTGAYEQYF. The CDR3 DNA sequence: TGCAGTGCTAGTCTTAGTTTTCAGCGGAGGACAGGGGCCTACGAGCAGTACTTC.

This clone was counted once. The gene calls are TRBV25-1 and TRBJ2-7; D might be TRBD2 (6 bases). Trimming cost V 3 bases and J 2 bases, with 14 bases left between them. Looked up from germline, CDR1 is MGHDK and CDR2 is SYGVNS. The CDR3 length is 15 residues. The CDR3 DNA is TGTGCCAGCAGTGACGTCGGGAGTCGGACCTACGAGCAGTACTTC. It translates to CASSDVGSRTYEQYF.

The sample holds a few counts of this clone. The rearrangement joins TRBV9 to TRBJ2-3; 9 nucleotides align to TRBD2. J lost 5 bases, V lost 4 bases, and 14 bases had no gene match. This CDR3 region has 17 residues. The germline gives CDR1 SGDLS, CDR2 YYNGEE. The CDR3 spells CASSPSPRGRAGDTQYF. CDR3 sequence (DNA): TGTGCCAGCAGCCCCTCCCCTCGCGGGAGGGCCGGAGATACGCAGTATTTT.

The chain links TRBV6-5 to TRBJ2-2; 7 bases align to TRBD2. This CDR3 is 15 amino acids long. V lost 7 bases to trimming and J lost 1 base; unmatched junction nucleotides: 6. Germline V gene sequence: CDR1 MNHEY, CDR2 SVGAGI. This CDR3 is CASTAGALNTGELFF. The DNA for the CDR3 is TGTGCCAGCACGGCGGGAGCCCTGAACACCGGGGAGCTGTTTTTT.

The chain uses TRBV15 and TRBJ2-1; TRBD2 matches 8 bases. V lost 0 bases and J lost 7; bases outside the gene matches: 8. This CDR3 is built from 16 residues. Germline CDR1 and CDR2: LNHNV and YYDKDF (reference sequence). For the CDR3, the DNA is TGTGCCACCAGCAGAGATGCGGGCAGCGGGAGAAATGAGCAGTTCTTC. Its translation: CATSRDAGSGRNEQFF.

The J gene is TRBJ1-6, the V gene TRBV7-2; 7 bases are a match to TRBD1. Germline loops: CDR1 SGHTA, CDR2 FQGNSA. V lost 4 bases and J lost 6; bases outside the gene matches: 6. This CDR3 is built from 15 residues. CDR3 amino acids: CASSSWDRLNSPLHF. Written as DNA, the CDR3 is TGTGCCAGCAGCTCCTGGGACAGACTTAATTCACCCCTCCACTTT.

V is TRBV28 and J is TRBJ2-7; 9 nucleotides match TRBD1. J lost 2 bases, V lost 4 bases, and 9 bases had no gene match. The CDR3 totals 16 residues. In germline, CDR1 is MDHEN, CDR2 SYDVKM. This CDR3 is CASSSIPGQGPYEQYF. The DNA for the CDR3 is TGTGCCAGCAGTTCGATACCGGGACAGGGACCCTACGAGCAGTACTTC. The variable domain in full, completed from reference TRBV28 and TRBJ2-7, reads DVKVTQSSRYLVKRTGEKVFLECVQDMDHENMFWYRQDPGLGLRLIYFSYDVKMKEKGDIPEGYSVSREKKERFSLILESASTNQTSMYLCASSSIPGQGPYEQYFGPGTRLTVT.

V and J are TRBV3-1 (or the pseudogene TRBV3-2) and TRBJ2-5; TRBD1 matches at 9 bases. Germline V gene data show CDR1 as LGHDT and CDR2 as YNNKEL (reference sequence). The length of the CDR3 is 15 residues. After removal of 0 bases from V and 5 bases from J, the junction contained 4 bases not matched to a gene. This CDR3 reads CASSQEGGQGETQYF. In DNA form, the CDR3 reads TGTGCCAGCAGCCAAGAGGGGGGACAGGGTGAGACCCAGTACTTC.

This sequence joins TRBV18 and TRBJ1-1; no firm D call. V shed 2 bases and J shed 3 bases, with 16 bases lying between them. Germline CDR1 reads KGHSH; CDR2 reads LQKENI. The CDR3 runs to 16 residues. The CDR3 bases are TGTGCCAGCTCACCAGGTTGGAGGGCATGGGACACTGAAGCTTTCTTT. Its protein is CASSPGWRAWDTEAFF. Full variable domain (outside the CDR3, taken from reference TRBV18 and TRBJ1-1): NAGVMQNPRHLVRRRGQEARLRCSPMKGHSHVYWYRQLPEEGLKFMVYLQKENIIDESGMPKERFSAEFPKEGPSILRIQQVVRGDSAAYFCASSPGWRAWDTEAFFGQGTRLTVV.

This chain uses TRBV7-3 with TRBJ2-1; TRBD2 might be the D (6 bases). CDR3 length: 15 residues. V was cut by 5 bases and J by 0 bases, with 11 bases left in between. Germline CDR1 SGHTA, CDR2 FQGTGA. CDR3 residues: CASSMTSNSYNEQFF. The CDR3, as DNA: TGTGCCAGCAGCATGACTAGTAACTCCTACAATGAGCAGTTCTTC.

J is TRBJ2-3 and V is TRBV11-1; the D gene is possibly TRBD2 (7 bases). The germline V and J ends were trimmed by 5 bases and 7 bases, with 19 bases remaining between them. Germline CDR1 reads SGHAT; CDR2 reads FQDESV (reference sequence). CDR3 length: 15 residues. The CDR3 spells CASSPDLGGGNTQYF. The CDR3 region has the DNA TGTGCCAGCAGCCCAGATCTAGGGGGAGGGAATACGCAGTATTTT.

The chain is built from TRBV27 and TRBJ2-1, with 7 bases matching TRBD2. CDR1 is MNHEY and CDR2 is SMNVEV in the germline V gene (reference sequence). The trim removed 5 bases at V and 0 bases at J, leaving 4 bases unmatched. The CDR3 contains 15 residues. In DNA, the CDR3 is TGTGCCAGCAGTCGCAGCGGGAACTCCTACAATGAGCAGTTCTTC. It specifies CASSRSGNSYNEQFF.

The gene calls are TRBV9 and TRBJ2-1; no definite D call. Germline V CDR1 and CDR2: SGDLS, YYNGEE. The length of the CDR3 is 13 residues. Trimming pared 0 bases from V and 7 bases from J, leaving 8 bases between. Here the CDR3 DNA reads TGTGCCAGCAGCGTAGCCCCTTATAATGAGCAGTTCTTC. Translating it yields CASSVAPYNEQFF.

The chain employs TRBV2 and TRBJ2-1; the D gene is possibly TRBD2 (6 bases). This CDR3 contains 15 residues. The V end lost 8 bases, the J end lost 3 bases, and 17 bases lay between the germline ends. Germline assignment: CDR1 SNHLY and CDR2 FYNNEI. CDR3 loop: CASGGVSGVYNEQFF. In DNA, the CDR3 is TGTGCCAGCGGGGGAGTTAGCGGAGTCTACAATGAGCAGTTCTTC.

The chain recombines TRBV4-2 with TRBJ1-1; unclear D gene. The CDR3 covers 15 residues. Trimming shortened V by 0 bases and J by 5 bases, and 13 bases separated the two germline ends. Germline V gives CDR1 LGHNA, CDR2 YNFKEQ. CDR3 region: CASSQDSPSGTEAFF. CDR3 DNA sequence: TGTGCCAGCAGCCAAGATTCTCCATCGGGGACTGAAGCTTTCTTT.

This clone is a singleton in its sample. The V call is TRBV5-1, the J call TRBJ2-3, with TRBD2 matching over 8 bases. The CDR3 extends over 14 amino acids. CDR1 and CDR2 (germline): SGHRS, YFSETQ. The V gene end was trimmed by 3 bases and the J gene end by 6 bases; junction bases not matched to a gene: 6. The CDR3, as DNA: TGCGCCAGCAGCTCGGCGGGGGGCAGGGATACGCAGTATTTT. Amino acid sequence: CASSSAGGRDTQYF.

DNA for the CDR3: TGTGCCAGCAGTTCCGGACAGGGCTATGGCTACACCTTC. This translates into CASSSGQGYGYTF. The rearrangement uses TRBV27 and TRBJ1-2, with 8 bases identical to TRBD1. CDR3 size: 13 residues. CDR1 and CDR2 (germline): MNHEY, SMNVEV (reference sequence). V shed 4 bases, J shed 4 bases, and the junction held 2 bases outside the gene matches.

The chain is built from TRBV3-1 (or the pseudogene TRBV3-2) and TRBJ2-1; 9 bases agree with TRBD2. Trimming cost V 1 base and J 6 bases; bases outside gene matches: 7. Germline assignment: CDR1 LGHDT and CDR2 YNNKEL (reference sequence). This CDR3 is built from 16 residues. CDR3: CASSQVSGTSRNEQFF. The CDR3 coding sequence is TGTGCCAGCAGCCAAGTTTCGGGGACTAGCCGCAATGAGCAGTTCTTC.